Listed below are T cell receptor beta chains from one sample, sequenced in a study of cytomegalovirus exposure and HLA in healthy donors. Sequenced by immunoSEQ multiplex PCR; TCRdb stores in-frame clones only, minus some. The table has tens of thousands of clones, about 75% seen once. The sequenced sample was PBMCs. The receptors come from a female donor in good health and CMV-seronegative. Each CDR3 is given with its conserved first and last residue. The order of the fields is clone size, J gene, V gene, D gene, CDR3 DNA, CDR3 protein. A D gene is named only where the DNA matches it firmly. The size entry is marked missing in some rows and otherwise reads once, few, many or a size class.

clone_size: -
j_call: TRBJ2-7
v_call: TRBV5-1
d_call: TRBD1
cdr3_nt: TGCGCCAGCAGCTTGCAGGGACAGGGTATCCACGAGCAGTACTTC
cdr3_aa: CASSLQGQGIHEQYF

clone_size: few
j_call: TRBJ2-2
v_call: TRBV7-6
d_call: TRBD2
cdr3_nt: TGTGCCAGCAGCCCCAGTAGCGGGGGGGGCCGGACCGGGGAGCTGTTTTTT
cdr3_aa: CASSPSSGGGRTGELFF

clone_size: -
j_call: TRBJ1-1
v_call: TRBV11-2
d_call: -
cdr3_nt: TGTGCCAGCAGCTTAGGTATAGGGGCCGGACAAGCTGAAGCTTTCTTT
cdr3_aa: CASSLGIGAGQAEAFF

clone_size: once
j_call: TRBJ2-7
v_call: TRBV5-1
d_call: TRBD1
cdr3_nt: TGCGCCAGCAGCCCGGGACAGGTGGACGAGCAGTACTTC
cdr3_aa: CASSPGQVDEQYF

clone_size: -
j_call: TRBJ1-5
v_call: TRBV7-2
d_call: -
cdr3_nt: TGTGCCAGCAGCGGGAGGGGGAATCAGCCCCAGCATTTT
cdr3_aa: CASSGRGNQPQHF

clone_size: -
j_call: TRBJ1-5
v_call: TRBV6-1
d_call: -
cdr3_nt: TGTGCCAGCAGTGAAGGTTCGGCAGGGATCAATCAGCCCCAGCATTTT
cdr3_aa: CASSEGSAGINQPQHF

clone_size: -
j_call: TRBJ1-2
v_call: TRBV9
d_call: TRBD1
cdr3_nt: TGTGCCAGCAGCCCTGGGACAGGGCTGGGCTACACCTTC
cdr3_aa: CASSPGTGLGYTF

clone_size: -
j_call: TRBJ1-2
v_call: TRBV5-4
d_call: TRBD1
cdr3_nt: TGTGCCAGCAGCCCCAGGGGGGCCGGAAACTATGGCTACACCTTC
cdr3_aa: CASSPRGAGNYGYTF

clone_size: once
j_call: TRBJ2-1
v_call: TRBV29-1
d_call: TRBD2
cdr3_nt: TGCAGCGTTGGGGGTGGAGGGAGGGTTAATGAGCAGTTCTTC
cdr3_aa: CSVGGGGRVNEQFF

clone_size: -
j_call: TRBJ2-1
v_call: TRBV5-1
d_call: TRBD2
cdr3_nt: TGCGCCAGCAGCTTGAGCGGGGGACCCTACAATGAGCAGTTCTTC
cdr3_aa: CASSLSGGPYNEQFF

clone_size: once
j_call: TRBJ1-5
v_call: TRBV7-2
d_call: TRBD1
cdr3_nt: TGTGCCAGCAGTCCGACAGGGCTAAATCAGCCCCAGCATTTT
cdr3_aa: CASSPTGLNQPQHF

clone_size: few
j_call: TRBJ1-1
v_call: TRBV2
d_call: -
cdr3_nt: TGTGCCAGCAGTGAGAGCAGGGCCACTGAAGCTTTCTTT
cdr3_aa: CASSESRATEAFF

clone_size: -
j_call: TRBJ1-6
v_call: TRBV7-8
d_call: TRBD1
cdr3_nt: TGTGCCAGCAGATTACAGGGGGCAGGAAATTCACCCCTCCACTTT
cdr3_aa: CASRLQGAGNSPLHF

clone_size: few
j_call: TRBJ1-2
v_call: TRBV6-5
d_call: -
cdr3_nt: TGTGCCAGCAGTAAATCCGGGGAAAACTATGGCTACACCTTC
cdr3_aa: CASSKSGENYGYTF

clone_size: -
j_call: TRBJ2-5
v_call: TRBV25-1
d_call: -
cdr3_nt: TGTGCCAGCAGTGACAGGGGCCAAGAGACCCAGTACTTC
cdr3_aa: CASSDRGQETQYF

clone_size: -
j_call: TRBJ2-7
v_call: TRBV6-1
d_call: TRBD1
cdr3_nt: TGTGCCAGCAGGGAACCGGGACAGGGATACTACGAGCAGTACTTC
cdr3_aa: CASREPGQGYYEQYF

clone_size: -
j_call: TRBJ1-1
v_call: TRBV6-5
d_call: -
cdr3_nt: TGTGCCAGCAGTTACCGGGTGAACACTGAAGCTTTCTTT
cdr3_aa: CASSYRVNTEAFF

clone_size: -
j_call: TRBJ1-1
v_call: TRBV28
d_call: -
cdr3_nt: TGTGCCAGCAGTTTCCTAGGAATAGAGGTCGAAGCTTTCTTT
cdr3_aa: CASSFLGIEVEAFF

clone_size: few
j_call: TRBJ2-7
v_call: TRBV2
d_call: TRBD1
cdr3_nt: TGTGCCAGCAGTGTGGGGACAGGGGTGGCGGAGCAGTACTTC
cdr3_aa: CASSVGTGVAEQYF

clone_size: -
j_call: TRBJ2-3
v_call: TRBV18
d_call: -
cdr3_nt: TGTGCCAGCTCACCACGGGACAAGGCCACAGATACGCAGTATTTT
cdr3_aa: CASSPRDKATDTQYF

clone_size: -
j_call: TRBJ2-7
v_call: TRBV27
d_call: -
cdr3_nt: TGTGCCAGCAGTTTAAAAGGGGACAGCGGGTACGAGCAGTACTTC
cdr3_aa: CASSLKGDSGYEQYF

clone_size: -
j_call: TRBJ2-7
v_call: TRBV27
d_call: TRBD2
cdr3_nt: TGTGCCAGCAGTGAGCGAGGGACTAGCGGGGGCGAGCAGTACTTC
cdr3_aa: CASSERGTSGGEQYF

clone_size: -
j_call: TRBJ1-1
v_call: TRBV10-3
d_call: -
cdr3_nt: TGTGCCATCAGTGAAAACATGAACACTGAAGCTTTCTTT
cdr3_aa: CAISENMNTEAFF

clone_size: -
j_call: TRBJ2-5
v_call: TRBV7-2
d_call: -
cdr3_nt: TGTGCCAGCAGCCCCCAGGGGGGAGGGACCCAGTACTTC
cdr3_aa: CASSPQGGGTQYF

clone_size: -
j_call: TRBJ1-1
v_call: TRBV9
d_call: -
cdr3_nt: TGTGCCAGCAGCGTAGTAAGCCAGGGAACTGAAGCTTTCTTT
cdr3_aa: CASSVVSQGTEAFF

clone_size: -
j_call: TRBJ2-5
v_call: TRBV11-3
d_call: TRBD2
cdr3_nt: TGTGCCAGCAGCTCGACTAGCGGGAGCGAGACCCAGTACTTC
cdr3_aa: CASSSTSGSETQYF

clone_size: -
j_call: TRBJ1-2
v_call: TRBV27
d_call: -
cdr3_nt: TGTGCCAGCAGTTTTGTTTTGGGGGCAGGAGGCTACACCTTC
cdr3_aa: CASSFVLGAGGYTF

clone_size: -
j_call: TRBJ2-3
v_call: TRBV7-9
d_call: TRBD1
cdr3_nt: TGTGCCAGCAGAATCGCCGGGACAGGGGCAGATACGCAGTATTTT
cdr3_aa: CASRIAGTGADTQYF

clone_size: once
j_call: TRBJ1-6
v_call: TRBV29-1
d_call: -
cdr3_nt: TGCAGCGTTCAAGTGGGCAGGGGTGGTAATTCACCCCTCCACTTT
cdr3_aa: CSVQVGRGGNSPLHF

clone_size: once
j_call: TRBJ2-7
v_call: TRBV29-1
d_call: -
cdr3_nt: TGCAGCGTTTCAGACGGGTCCTACGAGCAGTACTTC
cdr3_aa: CSVSDGSYEQYF

clone_size: -
j_call: TRBJ1-5
v_call: TRBV19
d_call: -
cdr3_nt: TGTGCCAGTAGTATAGGCGGGAATTATCAGCCCCAGCATTTT
cdr3_aa: CASSIGGNYQPQHF

clone_size: -
j_call: TRBJ1-2
v_call: TRBV14
d_call: -
cdr3_nt: TGTGCCAGCAGCCAACACACCAACCCTAACTATGGCTACACCTTC
cdr3_aa: CASSQHTNPNYGYTF

clone_size: -
j_call: TRBJ1-4
v_call: TRBV5-4
d_call: -
cdr3_nt: TGTGCCAGCATCTTACGTCAATCGTCGGGTGTGAGAATGAGTGAAAAACTGTTTTTT
cdr3_aa: CASILRQSSGVRMSEKLFF

clone_size: -
j_call: TRBJ2-5
v_call: TRBV11-3
d_call: TRBD1
cdr3_nt: TGTGCCAGCAGCTCATCCCGGGACAGGCAAGAGACCCAGTACTTC
cdr3_aa: CASSSSRDRQETQYF

clone_size: once
j_call: TRBJ1-2
v_call: TRBV7-8
d_call: TRBD1
cdr3_nt: TGTGCCAGCAGCTCGAGTCTGGACAGGGGGCACCTATACACCTTC
cdr3_aa: CASSSSLDRGHLYTF

clone_size: -
j_call: TRBJ1-2
v_call: TRBV7-9
d_call: -
cdr3_nt: TGTGCCAGCAGCCCGGTGGACTATGGCTACACCTTC
cdr3_aa: CASSPVDYGYTF

clone_size: -
j_call: TRBJ1-5
v_call: TRBV5-6
d_call: -
cdr3_nt: TGTGCCAGCAGCGCCCAAGGTGGGTCGGGATATGGTAGCAATCAGCCCCAGCATTTT
cdr3_aa: CASSAQGGSGYGSNQPQHF

clone_size: -
j_call: TRBJ1-2
v_call: TRBV18
d_call: -
cdr3_nt: TGTGCCAGCTCACCACGAGGATCCGAACATTATGGCTACACCTTC
cdr3_aa: CASSPRGSEHYGYTF

clone_size: -
j_call: TRBJ2-1
v_call: TRBV6-4
d_call: -
cdr3_nt: TGTGCCAGCAGTGTAGAGGGCTACAATGAGCAGTTCTTC
cdr3_aa: CASSVEGYNEQFF

clone_size: -
j_call: TRBJ1-6
v_call: TRBV9
d_call: -
cdr3_nt: TGTGCCAGCAGCCCCAATTGGGCCGTTTATAATTCACCCCTCCACTTT
cdr3_aa: CASSPNWAVYNSPLHF